This T cell receptor (beta chain) comes out of a study of T cells in Graves' hyperthyroidism and ophthalmopathy. Exclusion criteria comprised uncontrolled infection, other autoimmune disease, pregnancy or lactation. Diagnosis relied on clinical symptoms, serum thyroxine and TRAb, thyroid ultrasound and orbital computed tomography. TCR beta CDR3 regions were amplified from RNA transcripts. HTBI primers were the set used in a first-round RT-PCR of the TCR CDR3. A single record per CDR3 protein comes from TCRdb applying MiXCR to the multiplex PCR reads. Among some 650,000 distinct CDR3 sequences listed, around 15% were seen once. This clonotype was seen ten or more times. The germline gives CDR1 DFQATT, CDR2 SNEGSKA (reference sequence). The CDR3 has 13 residues. V lost 5 bases to trimming and J lost 2 bases, with 7 bases between them.

The sequencing sample was made of blood. This sequence was found in a woman between 40 and 50 years old with Graves' ophthalmopathy. This chain links TRBV20-1 with TRBJ2-6, with a weak D call TRBD2 (6 bases). The CDR3 loop is CSAGTAGANVLTF. The CDR3 DNA follows: TGCAGTGCTGGGACTGCTGGGGCCAACGTCCTGACTTTC.